This T cell receptor beta chain is drawn from a study of a mutant IDH1 vaccine in newly diagnosed glioma. Background on the study: Once 4-6 weeks had passed after radiotherapy alone, vaccination started, or it started with temozolomide cycles. It was radiotherapy, temozolomide, or both that patients received previously, with most receiving both.

Overall study results and limits: No link was apparently found between pseudoprogression and changes in top peripheral T cell clonotypes.

Time point given: week 47, end of study. Alongside topical imiquimod, each dose of vaccine comprised 300 ug of mutant IDH1 20-mer peptide. Donors harbored newly found WHO grade 3 or 4 IDH1-mutant, ATRX-lost astrocytomas. Details on this clone: Its target is unknown.

The CDR3 is 16 amino acids. V shed 3 bases and J shed 1 base, with 15 bases lying between them. Germline V CDR1 and CDR2: SGHNT, YYREEE (reference sequence). Clones were sequenced by immunoSEQ multiplex PCR, and TCRdb holds only the in-frame ones, with some missing. The repertoire consists of tens of thousands of clones, with about 81% occurring once and the leading ten covering more than 5%. The sequence was collected from a man in his forties with glioma. This chain connects TRBV5-4 to TRBJ2-3, with D possibly TRBD1 on 5 matching bases. The source material was PBMCs, sampled from a glioma patient whose treatment included an IDH1 peptide vaccine. The CDR3 spells CASSYLSGHRTDTQYF. CDR3 in DNA: TGTGCCAGCAGCTATCTTTCCGGACACCGCACAGATACGCAGTATTTT.